This T cell receptor beta chain stems from a study of shared clonotypes between healthy human individuals. On the study more broadly: Three plates were used per donor for CD4 naive, three for CD4 memory, two for CD8 naive and one for CD8 memory.

Study conclusions and caveats: Donors were few, which limited the genetic and exposure-history diversity represented.

In replicate PCRs of sorted subsets, about 220 ng DNA, 29,000 or so T cell genomes, was used. The repertoire was sequenced with immunoSEQ multiplex PCR; TCRdb's copy has only in-frame clones and lacks some. The sample yields under 700,000 clones, 90% to 95% seen once. This clone was seen once. The antigen is unknown. CD45RO negativity and positive selection for CCR7 defined naive CD8 cells, a population that excluded terminally differentiated effector memory CD45RA+ cells. Germline V gene sequence: CDR1 SGHDT, CDR2 YYEEEE. The length of the CDR3 is 18 residues. With V trimmed by 0 bases and J by 3 bases, 10 bases remained unmatched.

The sequencing sample was made of naive CD8+ T cells sorted from blood. The clonotype originates from a woman under 40 in good health. The V and J genes are TRBV5-6 and TRBJ2-7, with 12 positions matching TRBD2. The DNA of the CDR3 is TGTGCCAGCAGCTTGGCGGAGACTAGCGGGAGTATGAACTACGAGCAGTACTTC. Translated, it gives CASSLAETSGSMNYEQYF.